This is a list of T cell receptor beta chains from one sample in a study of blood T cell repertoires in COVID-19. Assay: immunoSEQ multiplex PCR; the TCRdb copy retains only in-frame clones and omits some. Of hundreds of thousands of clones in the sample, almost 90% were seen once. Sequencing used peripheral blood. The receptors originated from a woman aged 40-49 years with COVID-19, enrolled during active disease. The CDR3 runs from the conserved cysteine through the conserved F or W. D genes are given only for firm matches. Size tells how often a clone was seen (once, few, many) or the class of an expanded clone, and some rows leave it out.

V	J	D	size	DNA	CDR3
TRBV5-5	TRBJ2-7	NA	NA	TGTGCCAGCAGCTTGTTCCAGGGAACGAACTACGAGCAGTACTTC	CASSLFQGTNYEQYF
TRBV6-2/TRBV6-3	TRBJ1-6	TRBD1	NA	TGTGCCAGCAGACCTACAGGGGGTAATAATTCACCCCTCCACTTT	CASRPTGGNNSPLHF
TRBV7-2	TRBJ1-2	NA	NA	TGTGCCAGCAGCTTAGGAACAGGGTACTATGGCTACACCTTC	CASSLGTGYYGYTF
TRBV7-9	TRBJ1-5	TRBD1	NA	TGTGCCAGCAGCTTAGGACAGGGAGTGAGGGGCAATCAGCCCCAGCATTTT	CASSLGQGVRGNQPQHF
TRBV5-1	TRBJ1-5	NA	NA	TGCGCCAGCAGCTTGAACGGAGATAGCAATCAGCCCCAGCATTTT	CASSLNGDSNQPQHF
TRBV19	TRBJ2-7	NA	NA	TGTGCCAGTAGTATAGTTGGGGGCGGAAACTACGAGCAGTACTTC	CASSIVGGGNYEQYF
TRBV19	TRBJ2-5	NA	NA	TGTGCCAGTAGTCGCAGAACACAAGAGACCCAGTACTTC	CASSRRTQETQYF
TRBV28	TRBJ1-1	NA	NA	TGTGCCAGCAGTATACTTTTGAACACTGAAGCTTTCTTT	CASSILLNTEAFF
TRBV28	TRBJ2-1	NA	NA	TGTGCCAGCACAACCCCGGAGACGAGCTCCTACAATGAGCAGTTCTTC	CASTTPETSSYNEQFF
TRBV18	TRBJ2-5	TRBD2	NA	TGTGCCAGCTCACCAGTAGCGGGAGGATCTGAGACCCAGTACTTC	CASSPVAGGSETQYF
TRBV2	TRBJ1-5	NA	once	TGTGCCAGCAGTGAAGAAGGAGGGGCTTTTCAGCCCCAGCATTTT	CASSEEGGAFQPQHF
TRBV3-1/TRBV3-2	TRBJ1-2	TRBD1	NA	TGTGCCAGCAGTCGGACCGGGACAGGGTACTATGGCTACACCTTC	CASSRTGTGYYGYTF
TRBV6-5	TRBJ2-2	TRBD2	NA	TGTGCCAGCAGTTCCAGGACTAGCGGACAACCCGGGGAGCTGTTTTTT	CASSSRTSGQPGELFF
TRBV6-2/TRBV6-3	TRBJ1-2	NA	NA	TGTGCCAGCAGTTATCTGAACTATGGCTACACCTTC	CASSYLNYGYTF
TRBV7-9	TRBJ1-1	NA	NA	TGTGCCAGCAGCCCGTCGGGGGGGGGACCGGGCACTGAAGCTTTCTTT	CASSPSGGGPGTEAFF
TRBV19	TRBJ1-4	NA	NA	TGTGCCAGTAGTATAGACTTTCGGCCCACTCAGGGTGAAAAACTGTTTTTT	CASSIDFRPTQGEKLFF
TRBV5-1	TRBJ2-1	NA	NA	TGCGCCAGCAGAGAGTTTGGCGGTGAGCAGTTCTTC	CASREFGGEQFF
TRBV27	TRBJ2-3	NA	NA	TGTGCCAGCAGTTCCATAGCGGCAAGCACAGATACGCAGTATTTT	CASSSIAASTDTQYF
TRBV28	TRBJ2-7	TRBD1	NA	TGTGCCAGCAGTGCGACAGGGCCCTTCGAGCAGTACTTC	CASSATGPFEQYF
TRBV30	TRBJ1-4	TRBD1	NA	TGTGCCTGGAGATCGACAGGGCCCGAAAAACTGTTTTTT	CAWRSTGPEKLFF
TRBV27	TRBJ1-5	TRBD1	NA	TGTGCCAGCAGTCCCGGGACAGGGGGCCTTCAGCCCCAGCATTTT	CASSPGTGGLQPQHF
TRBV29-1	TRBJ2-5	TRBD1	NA	TGCAGCGTTCTCAGGCCCAGGGGACAGGTTGAGACCCAGTACTTC	CSVLRPRGQVETQYF
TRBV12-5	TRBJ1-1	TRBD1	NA	TGTGCTAGACCGACAGGGTTAGCTTTCTTT	CARPTGLAFF
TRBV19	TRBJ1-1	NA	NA	TGTGCCAGTAGTATTGACGGGGACTCCAATGAAGCTTTCTTT	CASSIDGDSNEAFF
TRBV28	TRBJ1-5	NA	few	TGTGCCAGCAGTTTAGGAGGGACTAGCAATCAGCCCCAGCATTTT	CASSLGGTSNQPQHF
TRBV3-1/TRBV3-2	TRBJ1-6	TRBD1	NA	TGTGCCAGCAGCCAAGGGACTGACAGGGATTCACCCCTCCACTTT	CASSQGTDRDSPLHF
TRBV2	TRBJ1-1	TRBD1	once	TGTGCCAGCGACCTGGTAGGACAGGGACGGGTTGTTGAAGCTTTCTTT	CASDLVGQGRVVEAFF
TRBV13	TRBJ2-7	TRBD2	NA	TGTGCCAGCACCCTGCTGGGAGGGTCAAGCGAGCAGTACTTC	CASTLLGGSSEQYF
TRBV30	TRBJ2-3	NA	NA	TGTGCCTGGAGTAACCGGGAGCGTATCACAGATACGCAGTATTTT	CAWSNRERITDTQYF
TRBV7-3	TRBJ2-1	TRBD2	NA	TGTGCCAGCAGGGCTAGCGGGAGCAATGAGCAGTTCTTC	CASRASGSNEQFF
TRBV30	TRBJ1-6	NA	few	TGTGCCTGGAGTGAACTGGGGGGGCCCAATTCACCCCTCCACTTT	CAWSELGGPNSPLHF
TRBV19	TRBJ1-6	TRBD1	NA	TGTGCCAGTAGTTCGGCCACCGGGACAGGCTTTGGGGACCCCCTCCACTTT	CASSSATGTGFGDPLHF
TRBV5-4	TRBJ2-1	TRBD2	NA	TGTGCCAGCAGCTCCCGGACTAGCGGGAGGGTCAATGAGCAGTTCTTC	CASSSRTSGRVNEQFF